The 6 T cell receptor beta chains below come from one sample, sequenced in a study of T cell repertoires in cytomegalovirus infection. TCRdb recomputed calls from the reads with MiXCR, one row per CDR3 protein. The sample lists 170,000 or so distinct CDR3 sequences, approximately 15% occurring once. Material for sequencing was PBMCs. These receptors all come from a human donor in good health (CMV status not recorded). Some clones in this sample may be carry-over from other donors' samples.

Many counts were recorded for this clonotype. The chain carries TRBV7-2 and TRBJ2-1, with TRBD2 matching 7 bases. J lost 1 base, V lost 6 bases, and 6 bases had no gene match. The CDR3 length is 15 residues. Germline CDR1 is SGHTA and CDR2 is FQGNSA. In DNA, the CDR3 is TGTGCCAGCAGGGCGAGCGGGGCTTCCTACAATGAGCAGTTCTTC. It codes for CASRASGASYNEQFF.

This chain links TRBV20-1 with TRBJ1-1; 9 nucleotides match TRBD1. The length of the CDR3 is 15 residues. The junction had 8 bases not matched to a gene; V was cut back by 6 bases and J by 0 bases. Per the germline V gene, CDR1 is DFQATT and CDR2 is SNEGSKA (reference sequence). The CDR3 sequence: CSAGTGRGMNTEAFF. CDR3 DNA: TGCAGTGCCGGGACAGGGCGTGGGATGAACACTGAAGCTTTCTTT.

This clonotype was recorded a few times. The chain links TRBV19 to TRBJ2-1; 9 nucleotides line up with TRBD1. There are 12 residues in the CDR3. The germline gives CDR1 LNHDA, CDR2 SQIVND (reference sequence). Losses at the gene ends were 5 bases for V and 14 bases for J; bases not matched to a gene: 7. The CDR3 DNA sequence: TGTGCCAGTAGTGGGTCCGGGACAGGGAAGTTCTTC. Translating gives CASSGSGTGKFF.

This clonotype was seen only a few times. This CDR3 reads CAIKGDYDEQFF. The CDR3 DNA follows: TGTGCCATCAAAGGGGATTACGATGAGCAGTTCTTC. The rearrangement links TRBV10-3 to TRBJ2-1, with a possible D match to TRBD1 (5 bases). Germline CDR1 is ENHRY and CDR2 is SYGVKD. The CDR3 runs to 12 residues. V was cut by 7 bases and J by 8 bases, with 12 bases left in between.

The J gene is TRBJ2-2, the V gene TRBV25-1; 8 bases map to TRBD1. Germline lookup yields CDR1 MGHDK and CDR2 SYGVNS. This CDR3 comprises 15 residues. V shed 10 bases, J shed 5 bases, and the junction held 12 bases outside the gene matches. CDR3 residues: CATSSRGPVTGELFF. CDR3 DNA: TGTGCCACCAGCTCCAGGGGGCCGGTGACCGGGGAGCTGTTTTTT.

This rearrangement joins TRBV19 to TRBJ2-6; D gene ambiguous. CDR3 size: 17 residues. Trimming removed 5 bases at V and 0 bases at J, with 14 bases between. Germline V lookup: CDR1 LNHDA, CDR2 SQIVND (reference sequence). The CDR3 sequence: CASSLIGVGSGANVLTF. The CDR3 DNA reads as TGTGCCAGTAGTCTGATTGGTGTGGGCTCTGGGGCCAACGTCCTGACTTTC.